The 21 T cell receptor beta chains below were found in one sample sequenced in a study of cytomegalovirus exposure and HLA in healthy donors. Primers: 60 Vbeta forward and 13 Jbeta reverse. Measured with immunoSEQ multiplex PCR; TCRdb has only the in-frame clones, and not every one. This table holds 110,000 to 150,000 clones, approximately 83% found once. Sequencing was done on a sample of PBMCs. The receptor source for this set is a man aged 35-49 years in good health and CMV-seropositive.

The V and J genes are TRBV28 and TRBJ1-6; 8 nucleotides agree with TRBD1. The ends lost 2 bases at V and 6 bases at J; junction bases unmatched: 0. Germline V gene lookup returns CDR1 MDHEN and CDR2 SYDVKM. This CDR3 comprises 14 residues. CDR3 amino acids: CASSLTGGNSPLHF. In DNA form, the CDR3 reads TGTGCCAGCAGTTTAACAGGGGGTAATTCACCCCTCCACTTT. Full variable domain (missing parts from reference TRBV28 and TRBJ1-6): DVKVTQSSRYLVKRTGEKVFLECVQDMDHENMFWYRQDPGLGLRLIYFSYDVKMKEKGDIPEGYSVSREKKERFSLILESASTNQTSMYLCASSLTGGNSPLHFGNGTRLTVT.

V usage is TRBV13 and J usage is TRBJ2-7; 7 nucleotides match TRBD2. The CDR3 is 15 amino acids. Germline CDR1 is PRHDT and CDR2 is FYEKMQ (reference sequence). V lost 5 bases to trimming and J lost 0 bases; unmatched junction nucleotides: 7. The CDR3 loop is CASSLWGGSSYEQYF. The CDR3 nucleotides read TGTGCCAGCAGCCTCTGGGGAGGGAGCTCCTACGAGCAGTACTTC.

Details on this clone: The germline gene is not matched at one end of the junction; a read error may be the cause. The chain links TRBV6-7 to TRBJ2-3, with TRBD2 as a possible D gene (7 bases). TRBV6-7 is an open reading frame, and its role is uncertain. The CDR3 totals 11 residues. The CDR3 here is CASNYLGGQDF. As DNA, the CDR3 is TGTGCCAGCAACTACCTCGGGGGGCAGGATTTT.

The J gene is TRBJ1-2, the V gene TRBV9, with 9 bases fitting TRBD1. CDR3 length: 15 residues. After removal of 3 bases from V and 4 bases from J, the junction contained 7 bases not matched to a gene. Germline loops: CDR1 SGDLS, CDR2 YYNGEE. The CDR3 here is CASSARDRDPYGYTF. As DNA, the CDR3 is TGTGCCAGCAGCGCGCGGGACAGGGATCCCTATGGCTACACCTTC.

The chain employs TRBV30 and TRBJ2-5, with unresolved D. This CDR3 has 16 amino acids. Trimming pared 0 bases from V and 5 bases from J, leaving 19 bases between. Germline V lookup: CDR1 GTSNPN, CDR2 SVGIG (reference sequence). The CDR3 sequence: CAWSVLNVGARETQYF. The CDR3 DNA sequence: TGTGCCTGGAGTGTTCTCAACGTGGGCGCTCGGGAGACCCAGTACTTC. Complete variable domain (other parts from reference TRBV30 and TRBJ2-5): SQTIHQWPATLVQPVGSPLSLECTVEGTSNPNLYWYRQAAGRGLQLLFYSVGIGQISSEVPQNLSASRPQDRQFILSSKKLLLSDSGFYLCAWSVLNVGARETQYFGPGTRLLVL.

The chain is built from TRBV12-1 and TRBJ2-5; TRBD2, the table's D call, was not compared with the DNA. TRBV12-1 is termed a pseudogene. The CDR3 contains 17 residues. This CDR3 reads CASSPNLGLAPRGTQYF. The CDR3 DNA is TGTGCCAGCAGCCCCAACCTGGGACTAGCGCCTCGAGGGACCCAGTACTTC.

This clone appeared once. This chain uses TRBV7-9 with TRBJ1-1, with no clear D. V lost 4 bases and J 0 bases, leaving 6 bases between the germline ends. The CDR3 has 13 residues. The germline CDR1 and CDR2 sequences are SEHNR and FQNEAQ (reference sequence). The CDR3 spells CASSSPMNTEAFF. CDR3 sequence (DNA): TGTGCCAGCAGCTCCCCAATGAACACTGAAGCTTTCTTT.

The chain employs TRBV18 and TRBJ1-1; D unresolved. The CDR3 runs to 14 residues. From germline, CDR1 is KGHSH and CDR2 LQKENI. V was trimmed by 1 base and J by 2 bases, leaving 8 bases between them. The CDR3 sequence is CASSPLPGNTEAFF. The DNA of the CDR3 is TGTGCCAGCTCACCACTTCCGGGTAACACTGAAGCTTTCTTT.

The rearrangement uses TRBV19 and TRBJ1-3; 8 nucleotides line up with TRBD1. V lost 3 bases to trimming and J lost 0 bases; unmatched junction nucleotides: 1. From germline, CDR1 is LNHDA and CDR2 SQIVND (reference sequence). The CDR3 totals 15 residues. This CDR3 is CASSIGTGSGNTIYF. The CDR3 DNA is TGTGCCAGTAGTATCGGGACAGGCTCTGGAAACACCATATATTTT.

The CDR3 DNA sequence: TGCGCCAGCAGCCAAGATCACTACCCGAGCACAGATACGCAGTATTTT. Translation gives CASSQDHYPSTDTQYF. This rearrangement joins TRBV4-1 to TRBJ2-3; no clear D gene. CDR1 is MGHRA, CDR2 YSYEKL, per germline. Trimming left V 0 bases short and J 0 bases short, with 10 bases between. The CDR3 runs 16 residues.

This clone was picked up a small number of times. This chain links TRBV6-5 with TRBJ2-3; TRBD2 matches 10 bases. After removal of 0 bases from V and 10 bases from J, the junction contained 7 bases not matched to a gene. The V gene's germline CDR1 is MNHEY and CDR2 SVGAGI. The CDR3 runs 15 residues. The CDR3 nucleotides read TGTGCCAGCAGTTACTCGGGGTCTAGCGGGAGTGCGCAGTATTTT. Protein: CASSYSGSSGSAQYF.

This sequence joins TRBV5-4 and TRBJ2-1; 13 bases are shared with TRBD2. Looked up from germline, CDR1 is SGHNT and CDR2 is YYREEE (reference sequence). This CDR3 is built from 15 residues. The V gene end was trimmed by 4 bases and the J gene end by 10 bases; junction bases not matched to a gene: 8. The CDR3 loop is CASSMGLAGNNEQFF. DNA of the CDR3: TGTGCCAGCAGCATGGGACTAGCGGGGAATAACGAGCAGTTCTTC.

This chain joins TRBV19 and TRBJ1-3; D remains unclear. The CDR3 spans 15 residues. CDR1 is LNHDA and CDR2 is SQIVND in the germline V gene (reference sequence). Trimming took 7 bases from V and 1 from J, leaving 14 bases between them. CDR3 sequence reads: CASTRSWASGNTIYF. The DNA of the CDR3 is TGTGCCAGTACCCGAAGCTGGGCTTCTGGAAACACCATATATTTT.

This clone was detected once. V usage is TRBV28 and J usage is TRBJ2-5, with TRBD2 identical over 8 bases. Germline-derived CDR1 and CDR2 are MDHEN and SYDVKM. The CDR3 sequence is 14 residues long. V was pared by 7 bases and J by 7 bases, with 11 bases of the junction left unmatched. The DNA for the CDR3 is TGTGCCAGCAATCAGCGGGGGCCTCCTTGGACCCAGTACTTC. Translated: CASNQRGPPWTQYF.

V gene TRBV6-1 combines with J gene TRBJ1-5; possibly TRBD1 for D (5 bases). From germline, CDR1 is MNHNS and CDR2 SASEGT. V lost 6 bases, J lost 0 bases, and 9 bases lay in between. This CDR3 has 14 amino acids. CDR3 in amino acids: CASRLTVSNQPQHF. The CDR3 DNA sequence: TGTGCCAGCAGACTGACAGTTAGCAATCAGCCCCAGCATTTT.

With respect to this clone: Other DNA sequences in the sample encode the same CDR3. This chain uses TRBV7-9 with TRBJ1-1, with D possibly matching TRBD1 (6 bases). The CDR3 length is 14 residues. CDR1 and CDR2 (germline): SEHNR, FQNEAQ (reference sequence). V was shortened by 2 bases and J by 0 bases, with 7 bases between the two germline ends. DNA of the CDR3: TGTGCCAGCAGCTTAAGGACAGTGAACACTGAAGCTTTCTTT. Translated: CASSLRTVNTEAFF.

This sequence joins TRBV19 and TRBJ2-7, with 9 bases fitting TRBD2. V trimming: 3 bases; J trimming: 3 bases; junction bases outside the gene matches: 6. The CDR3 loop spans 15 amino acids. From germline, CDR1 is LNHDA and CDR2 SQIVND (reference sequence). CDR3 sequence (DNA): TGTGCCAGTAGTATGTCCCTAGCGGGATACTACGAGCAGTACTTC. Translation: CASSMSLAGYYEQYF.

The chain has TRBV27 and TRBJ2-7; D not resolved. This CDR3 contains 13 residues. The germline gives CDR1 MNHEY, CDR2 SMNVEV (reference sequence). Trimming cost V 3 bases and J 1 base, with 7 bases left between them. CDR3 loop: CASSFPGSYEQYF. CDR3 DNA sequence: TGTGCCAGCAGTTTCCCCGGGTCCTACGAGCAGTACTTC.

This clone has just a few counts. J is TRBJ2-5 and V is TRBV6-6, with a tentative D call TRBD2 (5 bases). Germline CDR1 and CDR2: MNHNY and SVGAGI (reference sequence). V dropped 7 bases and J dropped 4 bases, with 13 bases sitting between them. CDR3 length: 13 amino acids. CDR3 sequence: CASTLLGRETQYF. In DNA, the CDR3 is TGTGCCAGCACCCTGTTGGGGAGAGAGACCCAGTACTTC.

This clone showed up just a few times. The chain carries TRBV5-5 and TRBJ1-2, with 9 bases that match TRBD1. Unmatched junction bases numbered 11, after V lost 7 bases and J lost 4 bases. This CDR3 has 15 amino acids. Looked up from germline, CDR1 is SGHKS and CDR2 is YYEKEE (reference sequence). The CDR3 is CASGAWDRDIYGYTF. DNA for the CDR3: TGTGCCAGCGGAGCCTGGGACAGGGATATCTATGGCTACACCTTC.

This chain connects TRBV27 to TRBJ2-7; TRBD1 matches at 11 bases. Trimming cost V 3 bases and J 5 bases; bases outside gene matches: 12. Looked up from germline, CDR1 is MNHEY and CDR2 is SMNVEV (reference sequence). The CDR3 totals 17 residues. The CDR3 is CASSFQPGQGVPHEQYF. As DNA, the CDR3 is TGTGCCAGCAGTTTTCAGCCGGGACAGGGGGTCCCCCACGAGCAGTACTTC.